Given below is one TCR beta chain in context. The antigen is unknown. The source of the sample is a study of shared clonotypes between healthy human individuals. Study context: A donor's plate count was three for CD4 naive and three for CD4 memory; CD8 naive had two and CD8 memory one. General study results and limits: Sharing across four donors was highest in naive CD4 (approximately 5%) and lowest in memory CD8 (roughly 0.4%).

Germline values: CDR1 SGHAT, CDR2 FQNNGV. Trimming stripped 2 bases from V and 2 bases from J, with 10 bases between. The CDR3 loop spans 14 amino acids. TCRdb's copy holds only in-frame clones and misses some; the assay was immunoSEQ multiplex PCR. The table includes about 2.3 million clones, more than 80% detected once. V and J are TRBV11-2 and TRBJ2-7, with D hard to call. The specimen sequenced was naive CD4+ T cells from PBMCs. Subset defined: CD45RA+ positively selected. This sequence originates from a man between 18 and 29 years old in good health. Some clones in this sample may be carry-over from other donors' samples. The CDR3 DNA reads TGTGCCAGCAGCTTACAGCTCGCGGCCTACGAGCAGTACTTC. Its protein is CASSLQLAAYEQYF.